Shown below are 27 T cell receptor beta chains from a single sample sequenced in a study of cytomegalovirus exposure and HLA in healthy donors. Both 60 Vbeta primers and 13 Jbeta primers went into the PCR. Assay used: immunoSEQ multiplex PCR; TCRdb lists only in-frame clones, some missing. In the table there are some 65,000 clones, around 70% of which are singletons. The sequencing sample was made of PBMCs. These receptors all come from a woman aged 30 to 39 in good health and CMV-seronegative.

The genes are TRBV18 and TRBJ1-4; the match to TRBD1 covers 9 bases. The CDR3 has 15 residues. V was pared by 8 bases and J by 2 bases, with 6 bases of the junction left unmatched. CDR1 is KGHSH and CDR2 is LQKENI in the germline V gene. The CDR3 protein is CASTPTGGTNEKLFF. The CDR3 nucleotides are TGTGCCAGCACCCCAACAGGGGGCACTAATGAAAAACTGTTTTTT.

This clone occurred once. The chain is built from TRBV5-1 and TRBJ1-6; 7 nucleotides agree with TRBD1. Germline V gene lookup returns CDR1 SGHRS and CDR2 YFSETQ. V was pared by 4 bases and J by 1 base, with 8 bases of the junction left unmatched. The length of the CDR3 is 17 residues. The CDR3 DNA follows: TGCGCCAGCAGCCTAACAGGGGAGAAGTCCTATAATTCACCCCTCCACTTT. This translates into CASSLTGEKSYNSPLHF.

The gene calls are TRBV4-1 and TRBJ1-1; 10 nucleotides line up with TRBD1. The junction had 3 bases not matched to a gene; V was cut back by 1 base and J by 10 bases. CDR1 and CDR2 from the germline V gene are MGHRA and YSYEKL. The CDR3 is 13 residues long. This CDR3 reads CASSQVGTGAAFF. The CDR3 coding sequence is TGCGCCAGCAGCCAAGTGGGGACAGGGGCAGCTTTCTTT.

The J gene is TRBJ2-3, the V gene TRBV30; 12 positions agree with TRBD2. Trimming removed 8 bases from V and 6 bases from J; junction bases left unmatched: 6. CDR3 length: 13 residues. Germline assignment: CDR1 GTSNPN and CDR2 SVGIG (reference sequence). CDR3: CALAGGPGDTQYF. Written as DNA, the CDR3 is TGTGCCCTAGCGGGGGGGCCAGGCGATACGCAGTATTTT.

Remarks on this clone: Other DNA variants within this sample encode the same CDR3. The chain couples TRBV6-1 to TRBJ1-5, with 8 bases matching TRBD1. The CDR3 loop spans 13 amino acids. The germline gives CDR1 MNHNS, CDR2 SASEGT. J was trimmed by 7 bases and V by 7 bases; bases with no gene match: 6. As DNA, the CDR3 is TGTGCCAGCACTCCACAGGGGGTACAGCCCCAGCATTTT. Protein: CASTPQGVQPQHF.

The chain employs TRBV4-2 and TRBJ2-1, with D possibly matching TRBD1 (6 bases). Germline assignment: CDR1 LGHNA and CDR2 YNFKEQ. V shed 0 bases and J shed 6 bases, with 12 bases lying between them. The CDR3 length is 15 residues. Here the CDR3 DNA reads TGTGCCAGCAGCCAAGATCCCACAGGGACCAATGAGCAGTTCTTC. This sequence encodes CASSQDPTGTNEQFF.

The V call is TRBV11-3, the J call TRBJ2-3; 8 bases map to TRBD1. This CDR3 is built from 15 residues. V lost 5 bases and J lost 2; bases outside the gene matches: 6. CDR1 and CDR2 (germline): SGHNT, YENEEA. For the CDR3, the DNA is TGTGCCAGCAGCGCCCGACAGGGGCTCACAGATACGCAGTATTTT. It translates to CASSARQGLTDTQYF.

This clone was observed a handful of times. The genes are TRBV5-1 and TRBJ1-1; no firm D call. The germline V gene encodes CDR1 SGHRS and CDR2 YFSETQ. V lost 4 bases, J lost 1 base, and 5 bases lay in between. The CDR3 consists of 12 residues. The CDR3 reads CASSTGNTEAFF. For the CDR3, the DNA is TGCGCCAGCAGCACGGGGAACACTGAAGCTTTCTTT.

This clone has a handful of counts. This chain connects TRBV6-5 to TRBJ1-1, with 7 bases fitting TRBD1. The CDR3 covers 14 residues. With 2 bases clipped from V and 4 bases from J, the junction kept 4 bases outside the gene matches. Germline V CDR1 and CDR2: MNHEY, SVGAGI. The CDR3 bases are TGTGCCAGCAGTTACACAAACAGGGGCACTGAAGCTTTCTTT. Its translation is CASSYTNRGTEAFF.

The V call is TRBV18, the J call TRBJ1-1; no firm D call. Germline V gene lookup returns CDR1 KGHSH and CDR2 LQKENI. V shed 2 bases and J shed 3 bases, with 13 bases lying between them. This CDR3 contains 15 residues. CDR3 sequence reads: CASSPSFGRDTEAFF. In DNA form, the CDR3 reads TGTGCCAGCTCACCATCTTTTGGGAGAGACACTGAAGCTTTCTTT.

The rearrangement links TRBV5-6 to TRBJ1-5, with 7 bases identical to TRBD1. CDR1 and CDR2 (germline): SGHDT, YYEEEE. Germline trimming cut 4 bases from V and 7 bases from J; bases unmatched to any gene: 17. The CDR3 is 17 residues long. The CDR3 coding sequence is TGTGCCAGCAGCGTCTACAGGGGACGGGGCGTTGAACAGCCCCAGCATTTT. It specifies CASSVYRGRGVEQPQHF.

This chain joins TRBV5-4 and TRBJ1-4; 8 bases are a match to TRBD1. There are 16 residues in the CDR3. The trim removed 8 bases at V and 0 bases at J, leaving 9 bases unmatched. Germline V gene lookup returns CDR1 SGHNT and CDR2 YYREEE (reference sequence). The chain's CDR3 is CASGQGGEATNEKLFF. The CDR3 nucleotides are TGTGCCAGTGGACAGGGCGGAGAGGCAACTAATGAAAAACTGTTTTTT.

The rearrangement joins TRBV18 to TRBJ2-3; no clear D gene. Trimming took off 3 bases at V and 3 bases at J, with 7 bases between the two ends. The germline V gene has CDR1 KGHSH and CDR2 LQKENI. The CDR3 is 13 residues long. Here the CDR3 DNA reads TGTGCCAGCTCACCCGTTCTGACAGATACGCAGTATTTT. It is translated as CASSPVLTDTQYF.

This chain links TRBV9 with TRBJ2-3; TRBD1 matches 7 bases. Germline CDR1 reads SGDLS; CDR2 reads YYNGEE. V lost 0 bases, J lost 0 bases, and 7 bases stayed unmatched. The CDR3 has 17 residues. The CDR3: CASSVGSLGQSTDTQYF. Written as DNA, the CDR3 is TGTGCCAGCAGCGTAGGATCCCTGGGACAGAGCACAGATACGCAGTATTTT.

The table lists this clone with a few counts. J is TRBJ1-1 and V is TRBV2; no clear D gene. The CDR3 runs to 14 residues. The V end was cut by 3 bases, the J end by 1 base, with 9 bases between. The germline gives CDR1 SNHLY, CDR2 FYNNEI. CDR3 bases: TGTGCCAGCAGTGAGCGCCAGCGGAACACTGAAGCTTTCTTT. Translated: CASSERQRNTEAFF.

The J gene is TRBJ2-1, the V gene TRBV27; a weak D match, TRBD2 (5 bases). The V end lost 5 bases, the J end lost 0 bases, and 14 bases lay between the germline ends. This CDR3 region has 16 residues. The germline V gene encodes CDR1 MNHEY and CDR2 SMNVEV (reference sequence). Written as DNA, the CDR3 is TGTGCCAGCAGTCCCAGACTACACTCCTCCTACAATGAGCAGTTCTTC. Translation: CASSPRLHSSYNEQFF.

The chain combines TRBV5-1 with TRBJ2-5; 8 bases agree with TRBD1. Germline CDR1 and CDR2: SGHRS and YFSETQ. The CDR3 is 14 amino acids. The junction had 8 bases not matched to a gene; V was cut back by 5 bases and J by 5 bases. As DNA, the CDR3 is TGCGCCAGCAGACCGACAGGGGTTGAGGAGACCCAGTACTTC. Translating gives CASRPTGVEETQYF.

This chain connects TRBV9 to TRBJ1-1; tentatively, D is TRBD1 (5 bases). Trimming stripped 6 bases from V and 0 bases from J, with 15 bases between. Per germline, CDR1 SGDLS and CDR2 YYNGEE. The CDR3 extends over 15 amino acids. The CDR3 loop reads CASTRQTSMNTEAFF. DNA of the CDR3: TGTGCCAGCACCAGACAGACCTCCATGAACACTGAAGCTTTCTTT. The full variable domain, in which reference TRBV9 and TRBJ1-1 provide the parts outside the CDR3, is DSGVTQTPKHLITATGQRVTLRCSPRSGDLSVYWYQQSLDQGLQFLIQYYNGEERAKGNILERFSAQQFPDLHSELNLSSLELGDSALYFCASTRQTSMNTEAFFGQGTRLTVV.

The chain carries TRBV7-6 and TRBJ2-5; 10 bases match TRBD1. The germline gives CDR1 SGHVS, CDR2 FNYEAQ. The CDR3 is 15 amino acids. V lost 5 bases, J lost 5 bases, and 8 bases stayed unmatched. Here the CDR3 reads CASSRRDRGGETQYF. The DNA for the CDR3 is TGTGCCAGCAGCCGCCGGGACAGGGGAGGGGAGACCCAGTACTTC.

V usage is TRBV6-6 and J usage is TRBJ2-1; D perhaps matches TRBD2 (7 bases). This CDR3 spans 12 amino acids. Germline V gene sequence: CDR1 MNHNY, CDR2 SVGAGI (reference sequence). V was trimmed by 10 bases and J by 6 bases, leaving 13 bases between them. The CDR3 DNA is TGTGCCACCGGGGGGCCGAGCAATGAGCAGTTCTTC. Translation gives CATGGPSNEQFF.

This clone was seen a handful of times. This sequence joins TRBV4-2 and TRBJ1-6, with TRBD1 matching over 8 bases. CDR3 length: 16 residues. Germline V gene data show CDR1 as LGHNA and CDR2 as YNFKEQ. V trimming: 0 bases; J trimming: 8 bases; junction bases outside the gene matches: 6. CDR3 amino acids: CASSQDKDRVDSPLHF. The DNA of the CDR3 is TGTGCCAGCAGCCAAGATAAGGACAGGGTTGATTCACCCCTCCACTTT.

This chain links TRBV10-3 with TRBJ2-7; D is possibly TRBD1 (5 bases). The CDR3 sequence is 14 residues long. The V gene's germline CDR1 is ENHRY and CDR2 SYGVKD. V lost 0 bases and J lost 0, with 6 bases in between. The CDR3 is CAISESRVSYEQYF. The CDR3 nucleotides read TGTGCCATCAGTGAGTCCAGGGTCTCCTACGAGCAGTACTTC.

The table lists this clone with a few counts. The rearrangement joins TRBV2 to TRBJ1-5, with D possibly TRBD1 on 6 matching bases. CDR1 is SNHLY, CDR2 FYNNEI, per germline. The CDR3 is 14 residues long. V shed 8 bases and J shed 3 bases, with 14 bases lying between them. The CDR3 loop is CASFEQGINQPQHF. The CDR3 DNA reads TGTGCCAGCTTTGAACAGGGAATCAATCAGCCCCAGCATTTT.

V is TRBV7-8 and J is TRBJ2-5; 8 bases are a match to TRBD1. Unmatched junction bases numbered 8, after V lost 5 bases and J lost 12 bases. CDR1 and CDR2 (germline): SGHVS, FQNEAQ. The CDR3 consists of 12 residues. The CDR3 here is CASSRDRPFKYF. Written as DNA, the CDR3 is TGTGCCAGCAGCAGGGACAGGCCTTTTAAGTACTTC.

The CDR3 here is CSAQRGFTQYF. In nucleotides, the CDR3 is TGCAGTGCTCAGCGGGGGTTTACGCAGTATTTT. This chain links TRBV20-1 with TRBJ2-3; 8 nucleotides line up with TRBD2. The CDR3 has 11 amino acids. Per germline, CDR1 DFQATT and CDR2 SNEGSKA (reference sequence). Unmatched junction bases numbered 3, after V lost 5 bases and J lost 8 bases.

This chain connects TRBV6-1 to TRBJ2-3; D is ambiguous. The ends were cut back, 7 bases at V and 3 bases at J, with 8 bases in the middle. CDR3 size: 12 residues. Germline CDR1 MNHNS, CDR2 SASEGT. The CDR3 protein is CASTLQTDTQYF. The CDR3 region has the DNA TGTGCCAGCACCCTTCAGACAGATACGCAGTATTTT.

The rearrangement links TRBV30 to TRBJ1-2; the D gene is possibly TRBD1 (6 bases). V was cut by 8 bases and J by 2 bases, with 18 bases left in between. Germline values: CDR1 GTSNPN, CDR2 SVGIG (reference sequence). This CDR3 has 14 amino acids. The CDR3, as DNA: TGTGCCGTCGCCCCCAGGGGAAGGAACTATGGCTACACCTTC. This translates into CAVAPRGRNYGYTF.